This is a list of T cell receptor beta chains from one sample in a study of blood T cell repertoires in COVID-19. Profiled with immunoSEQ multiplex PCR; TCRdb holds only in-frame clones, not every one. This sample has 230,000 or so clones, with roughly nine tenths found just once. Source material: PBMCs or T cells enriched from blood (not recorded which). The receptors were gathered from a woman in her thirties who had recovered from COVID-19. Each CDR3 is given with its conserved first and last residue. D genes are given only for firm matches. Clone size is not always given. Where it is, it says once, few, many or a class for expanded clones.

>.|TRBJ1-4|14|.|TRBV3-1/TRBV3-2
TGTGCCAGCAGCCTCACAGGGCAGGGGAGAAAACTGTTTTTT
CASSLTGQGRKLFF
>.|TRBJ2-2|17|.|TRBV7-3
TGTGCCAGCAGCCCAAGTGGTTTTTCGGGGAACACCGGGGAGCTGTTTTTT
CASSPSGFSGNTGELFF
>.|TRBJ2-5|16|TRBD2|TRBV11-1
TGTGCCAGCAGCCGCGGACTAGCGGGGTATCAAGAGACCCAGTACTTC
CASSRGLAGYQETQYF
>few|TRBJ2-2|14|.|TRBV2
TGTGCCAGCAGTGTTGCAGGGTACACCGGGGAGCTGTTTTTT
CASSVAGYTGELFF
>.|TRBJ1-5|12|TRBD1|TRBV12-3/TRBV12-4
TGTGCCACCACACAGGGGAATCAGCCCCAGCATTTT
CATTQGNQPQHF
>.|TRBJ2-5|15|TRBD1|TRBV2
TGTGCCAGCAGGGGGGACAGGGCGTTACAAGAGACCCAGTACTTC
CASRGDRALQETQYF
>once|TRBJ1-1|14|.|TRBV7-9
TGTGCCAGCACTAACCAGGGCCAGAACACTGAAGCTTTCTTT
CASTNQGQNTEAFF
>.|TRBJ2-7|16|.|TRBV4-3
TGCGCCAGCAGCCAAGCGATTGAACTAGCTGGTTACGAGCAGTACTTC
CASSQAIELAGYEQYF
>few|TRBJ1-3|15|.|TRBV7-9
TGTGCCAGCAGCTTTACGTTGTTCGGTGGAAACACCATATATTTT
CASSFTLFGGNTIYF
>.|TRBJ2-2|15|.|TRBV18
TGTGCCAGCTCACCACCAATCAGATCCACCGGGGAGCTGTTTTTT
CASSPPIRSTGELFF
>.|TRBJ2-1|15|.|TRBV5-1
TGCGCCAGCAGCCCCAGGATTACTAGCCTCAATGAGCAGTTCTTC
CASSPRITSLNEQFF